Following are 21 T cell receptor beta chains from one sample sequenced in a study of T cell responses to AZD1222 COVID-19 vaccine (dated by TCRdb to about 2021). The time point label corresponds to: about 28 days (+/-7) after the second vaccine dose. This sample's treatment or condition label indicates: meningococcal conjugate vaccine given as trial control. Library prep was done by the immunoSEQ multiplex PCR assay. The table was pulled from immuneACCESS by TCRdb, which kept in-frame rearrangements only. Such tables lose some clones; where checked, under half of the loss comes from unresolved V genes, and the rest has no known cause. This sample gives around 100,000 clones in total; around nine tenths of them show up just once. 3% to 4% of the sample is held by the ten biggest clonotypes. The sequencing here drew on peripheral blood, taken 28 days after the second dose of the MenACWY control vaccine. The receptor source for this set is an adult who received the MenACWY meningococcal vaccine as a control.

The chain couples TRBV12-3 or TRBV12-4 to TRBJ1-2; tentatively, D is TRBD1 (5 bases). V was clipped by 3 bases and J by 8 bases, with 13 bases between them. This CDR3 spans 13 amino acids. The chain's CDR3 is CASSFRRGEGYTF. In nucleotides, the CDR3 is TGTGCCAGCAGTTTTCGAAGGGGTGAAGGCTACACCTTC.

The chain links TRBV4-1 to TRBJ1-1; no firm D call. The CDR3 extends over 13 amino acids. The germline CDR1 and CDR2 sequences are MGHRA and YSYEKL. Trimming removed 2 bases at V and 2 bases at J, with 6 bases between. In DNA, the CDR3 is TGCGCCAGCAGCCAACAAAGAAACACTGAAGCTTTCTTT. This gives the protein CASSQQRNTEAFF.

V usage is TRBV11-2 and J usage is TRBJ2-7, with D uncertain. CDR1 and CDR2 from the germline V gene are SGHAT and FQNNGV. Deletions cut 2 bases from V and 6 bases from J, with 5 bases between. The CDR3 length is 11 residues. The CDR3 reads CASSLRLEQYF. CDR3 coding DNA: TGTGCCAGCAGCTTAAGGCTCGAGCAGTACTTC.

The chain's CDR3 is CASSLGGGYDYNEQFF. The CDR3 DNA sequence: TGTGCCAGCAGTTTGGGAGGGGGCTACGACTACAATGAGCAGTTCTTC. This chain connects TRBV28 to TRBJ2-1; either TRBD1 or TRBD2 may supply D (7 bases each). The V end was cut by 3 bases, the J end by 3 bases, with 15 bases between. From germline, CDR1 is MDHEN and CDR2 SYDVKM. There are 16 residues in the CDR3. Using reference TRBV28 and TRBJ2-1 for the parts outside the CDR3, the full variable domain is DVKVTQSSRYLVKRTGEKVFLECVQDMDHENMFWYRQDPGLGLRLIYFSYDVKMKEKGDIPEGYSVSREKKERFSLILESASTNQTSMYLCASSLGGGYDYNEQFFGPGTRLTVL.

The CDR3 sequence is CASSPLNRASHSPLHF. Here the CDR3 DNA reads TGCGCCAGCAGCCCTCTTAACCGGGCCTCGCATTCACCCCTCCACTTT. J is TRBJ1-6 and V is TRBV4-1; D uncertain. V lost 4 bases to trimming and J lost 8 bases, with 18 bases between them. This CDR3 region has 16 residues. Germline lookup yields CDR1 MGHRA and CDR2 YSYEKL.

This chain uses TRBV7-2 with TRBJ1-1; TRBD1 might be the D (5 bases). CDR3 length equals 15 residues. Germline V gene data show CDR1 as SGHTA and CDR2 as FQGNSA. V shed 1 base and J shed 4 bases, with 13 bases lying between them. The CDR3: CASSLGLWGGTEAFF. The CDR3 bases are TGTGCCAGCAGCTTAGGATTATGGGGGGGCACTGAAGCTTTCTTT. Together with reference TRBV7-2 and TRBJ1-1, the CDR3 gives the full variable domain: GAGVSQSPSNKVTEKGKDVELRCDPISGHTALYWYRQSLGQGLEFLIYFQGNSAPDKSGLPSDRFSAERTGGSVSTLTIQRTQQEDSAVYLCASSLGLWGGTEAFFGQGTRLTVV.

This clone was counted only a few times. This sequence joins TRBV9 and TRBJ1-2; TRBD1 matches 8 bases. V dropped 0 bases and J dropped 8; count of bases not matched to a gene: 6. The CDR3 loop spans 14 amino acids. CDR1 is SGDLS, CDR2 YYNGEE, per germline. CDR3 amino acids: CASSVDSDRGGYTF. The CDR3 DNA is TGTGCCAGCAGCGTAGATTCTGACAGGGGAGGCTACACCTTC.

The table lists this clone with a count of one. The rearrangement links TRBV11-2 to TRBJ2-7; 9 bases agree with TRBD1. CDR1 is SGHAT and CDR2 is FQNNGV in the germline V gene. V trimming: 2 bases; J trimming: 2 bases; junction bases outside the gene matches: 10. The CDR3 spans 17 residues. The CDR3 region has the DNA TGTGCCAGCAGCTTATTGGATGGGGGGGACAGGGCCTACGAGCAGTACTTC. It is translated as CASSLLDGGDRAYEQYF.

The gene calls are TRBV7-2 and TRBJ1-1; D not certain. Germline values: CDR1 SGHTA, CDR2 FQGNSA. V was cut by 3 bases and J by 0 bases, with 8 bases left in between. The length of the CDR3 is 14 residues. For the CDR3, the DNA is TGTGCCAGCAGCTTTGGCAGCATGAACACTGAAGCTTTCTTT. It encodes CASSFGSMNTEAFF. Full variable domain (remainder filled in from reference TRBV7-2 and TRBJ1-1): GAGVSQSPSNKVTEKGKDVELRCDPISGHTALYWYRQSLGQGLEFLIYFQGNSAPDKSGLPSDRFSAERTGGSVSTLTIQRTQQEDSAVYLCASSFGSMNTEAFFGQGTRLTVV.

This clone is a singleton in its sample. The rearrangement links TRBV3-1 (or the pseudogene TRBV3-2) to TRBJ2-2; D unclear. The CDR3 runs 12 residues. Trimming removed 4 bases from V and 6 bases from J, with 6 bases in between. Germline CDR1 is LGHDT and CDR2 is YNNKEL (reference sequence). CDR3 nucleotides: TGTGCCAGCAGCCTTTACGCCGGGGAGCTGTTTTTT. Amino acids: CASSLYAGELFF.

The rearrangement links TRBV5-1 to TRBJ1-5; D perhaps matches TRBD1 (6 bases). The CDR3 has 15 residues. Germline CDR1 and CDR2: SGHRS and YFSETQ. Deletions cut 4 bases from V and 7 bases from J, with 18 bases between. CDR3 DNA sequence: TGCGCCAGCAGCCCCGGAACAGGGACTTACCAGCCCCAGCATTTT. Amino acids: CASSPGTGTYQPQHF.

The genes are TRBV21-1 and TRBJ1-5. TRBV21-1 is assigned pseudogene status. This CDR3 comprises 14 residues. CDR3 amino acids: CASSNKDSNQPQHF. CDR3 sequence (DNA): TGTGCCAGCAGCAACAAGGACAGCAATCAGCCCCAGCATTTT.

This clone was observed once. The same CDR3 can be traced to other DNA sequences in this sample. The chain carries TRBV28 and TRBJ1-1, with 8 positions matching TRBD1. CDR1 is MDHEN, CDR2 SYDVKM, per germline. This CDR3 comprises 14 residues. The junction had 3 bases not matched to a gene; V was cut back by 5 bases and J by 1 base. CDR3 sequence (DNA): TGTGCCAGCAGTAGCGGACAGGGGAACACTGAAGCTTTCTTT. Translation: CASSSGQGNTEAFF.

This chain joins TRBV9 and TRBJ2-5, with TRBD1 matching over 9 bases. CDR3 length: 15 amino acids. The germline gives CDR1 SGDLS, CDR2 YYNGEE. V was pared by 0 bases and J by 5 bases, with 5 bases of the junction left unmatched. The CDR3: CASSVESGQGETQYF. The CDR3 coding sequence is TGTGCCAGCAGCGTAGAAAGTGGACAGGGGGAGACCCAGTACTTC.

The chain couples TRBV10-3 to TRBJ1-2, with D possibly matching TRBD1 (5 bases). Germline CDR1 and CDR2: ENHRY and SYGVKD. The CDR3 sequence is 12 residues long. Trimming cost V 6 bases and J 4 bases, with 9 bases left between them. The CDR3 loop reads CAISEGSYGYTF. The CDR3 DNA reads TGTGCCATCAGCGAGGGGTCCTATGGCTACACCTTC.

The V gene is TRBV11-1, the J gene TRBJ1-1; D gene uncertain. Germline V gene lookup returns CDR1 SGHAT and CDR2 FQDESV (reference sequence). Trimming took off 5 bases at V and 1 base at J, with 8 bases between the two ends. The CDR3 consists of 13 residues. The CDR3 DNA is TGTGCCAGCAGCGCGAACCGGAACACTGAAGCTTTCTTT. This translates into CASSANRNTEAFF. Complete variable domain (other parts from reference TRBV11-1 and TRBJ1-1): EAEVAQSPRYKITEKSQAVAFWCDPISGHATLYWYRQILGQGPELLVQFQDESVVDDSQLPKDRFSAERLKGVDSTLKIQPAELGDSAMYLCASSANRNTEAFFGQGTRLTVV.

This clone has only one observation. The V and J genes are TRBV24-1 and TRBJ2-3; D is possibly TRBD1 or TRBD2 (6 bases each). Trimming stripped 4 bases from V and 1 base from J, with 14 bases between. The CDR3 covers 16 residues. Germline V lookup: CDR1 KGHDR, CDR2 SFDVKD. The CDR3 nucleotides are TGTGCCACCAGTGACAGCAGGGGCGGGGGCACAGATACGCAGTATTTT. It is translated as CATSDSRGGGTDTQYF.

This chain connects TRBV18 to TRBJ2-6; D remains unclear. V was shortened by 4 bases and J by 0 bases, with 4 bases between the two germline ends. Germline V CDR1 and CDR2: KGHSH, LQKENI. The CDR3 has 14 residues. CDR3 loop: CASSQGSGANVLTF. The CDR3 region has the DNA TGTGCCAGCTCACAGGGCTCTGGGGCCAACGTCCTGACTTTC.

A single count supports this clone. The DNA for the CDR3 is TGTGCCAGTAGTATAATTCGATCGGGGACAGGAGGAGATACGCAGTATTTT. As protein: CASSIIRSGTGGDTQYF. J is TRBJ2-3 and V is TRBV19, with 8 positions matching TRBD1. With 2 bases clipped from V and 5 bases from J, the junction kept 12 bases outside the gene matches. Germline V gives CDR1 LNHDA, CDR2 SQIVND (reference sequence). The CDR3 is made up of 17 amino acids.

The chain links TRBV3-1 (or the pseudogene TRBV3-2) to TRBJ2-5; unclear D gene. V was pared by 0 bases and J by 1 base, with 12 bases between. The length of the CDR3 is 16 residues. Germline V CDR1 and CDR2: LGHDT, YNNKEL (reference sequence). The CDR3 sequence: CASSQDQPYPQETQYF. CDR3 bases: TGTGCCAGCAGCCAAGATCAACCCTACCCCCAAGAGACCCAGTACTTC.

This chain links TRBV5-1 with TRBJ2-5; D possibly corresponds to TRBD1 (6 bases). Germline-derived CDR1 and CDR2 are SGHRS and YFSETQ. The CDR3 contains 13 residues. Trimming left V 3 bases short and J 3 bases short, with 9 bases between. Written as DNA, the CDR3 is TGCGCCAGCAGCTGGAACAGGGAAGAGACCCAGTACTTC. This gives the protein CASSWNREETQYF. The full variable domain, completed using reference TRBV5-1 and TRBJ2-5, is KAGVTQTPRYLIKTRGQQVTLSCSPISGHRSVSWYQQTPGQGLQFLFEYFSETQRNKGNFPGRFSGRQFSNSRSEMNVSTLELGDSALYLCASSWNREETQYFGPGTRLLVL.